This T cell receptor beta chain was captured by sequencing in a study of T cells in women clearing cervical HPV infection. About the research overall: HLA type stays a possible confounder, typing being limited.

Sequenced by immunoSEQ multiplex PCR; TCRdb stores in-frame clones only, minus some. The sample has under 20,000 clones; the top ten hold approximately 12%. Study-wide results and limits: Effector/memory and HPV-specific T cells were not isolated, and association timing is unknown. Repertoire richness, not evenness, was significantly elevated in CIN3+ cases versus controls.

Note on this clone: The target antigen is unknown. From the germline J gene comes the end of the CDR3, since the read stops 3 residues before it.

Germline assignment: CDR1 SQVTM and CDR2 ANQGSEA. This CDR3 comprises 11 residues. Material for sequencing was blood buffy coat. The receptor was isolated from a woman aged 18-70 years with a cervical HPV16 infection that either progressed to CIN3+ or cleared (not recorded which). The chain is built from TRBV29-1 and TRBJ1-2; 7 bases line up with TRBD1. The CDR3: CSVASTGDYTF. CDR3 DNA (partial): TGCAGCGTCGCCTCCACAGGGGAC.